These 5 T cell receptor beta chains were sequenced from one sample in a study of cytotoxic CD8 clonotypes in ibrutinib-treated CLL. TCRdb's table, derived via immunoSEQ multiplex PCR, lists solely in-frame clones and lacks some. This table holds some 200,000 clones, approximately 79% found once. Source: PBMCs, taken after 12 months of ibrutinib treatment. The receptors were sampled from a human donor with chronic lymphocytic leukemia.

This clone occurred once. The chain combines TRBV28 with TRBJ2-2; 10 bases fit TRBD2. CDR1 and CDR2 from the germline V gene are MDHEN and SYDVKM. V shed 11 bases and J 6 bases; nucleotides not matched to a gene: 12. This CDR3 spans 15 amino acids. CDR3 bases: TGTGCCTCCGGGGCTAGCGGGAGTAGGGCCGGGGAGCTGTTTTTT. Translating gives CASGASGSRAGELFF.

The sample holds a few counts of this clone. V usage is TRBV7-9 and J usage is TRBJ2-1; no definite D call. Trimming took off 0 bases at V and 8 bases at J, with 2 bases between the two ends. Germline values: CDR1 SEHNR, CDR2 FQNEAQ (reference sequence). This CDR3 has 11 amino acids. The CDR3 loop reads CASSLAYEQFF. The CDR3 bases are TGTGCCAGCAGCTTAGCGTATGAGCAGTTCTTC.

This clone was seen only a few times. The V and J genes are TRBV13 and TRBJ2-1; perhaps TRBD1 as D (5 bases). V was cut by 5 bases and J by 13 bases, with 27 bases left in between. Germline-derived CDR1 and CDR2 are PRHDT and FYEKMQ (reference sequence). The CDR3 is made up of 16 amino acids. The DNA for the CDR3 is TGTGCCAGCAGCCCACTCCTTCTCCCGACAGCATCCCAACAGTTCTTC. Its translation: CASSPLLLPTASQQFF.

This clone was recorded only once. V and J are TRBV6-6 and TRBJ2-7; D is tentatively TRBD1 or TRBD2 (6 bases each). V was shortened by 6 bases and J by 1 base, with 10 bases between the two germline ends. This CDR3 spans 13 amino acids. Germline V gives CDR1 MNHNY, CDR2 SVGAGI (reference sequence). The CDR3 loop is CASSTGTSYEQYF. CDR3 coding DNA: TGTGCCAGCAGCACAGGGACTTCCTACGAGCAGTACTTC.

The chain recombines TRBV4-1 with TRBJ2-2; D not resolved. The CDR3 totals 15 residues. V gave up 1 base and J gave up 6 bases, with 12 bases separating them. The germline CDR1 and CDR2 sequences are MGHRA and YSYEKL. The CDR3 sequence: CASSQGPFGPGELFF. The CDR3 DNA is TGCGCCAGCAGCCAAGGGCCCTTCGGTCCCGGGGAGCTGTTTTTT.